The clone carrying this T cell receptor beta chain was seen only a few times. Its target is not known. Uncontrolled infection, other autoimmune disease, pregnancy or lactation disqualified patients from enrolment. Clinical symptoms, serum thyroxine and TRAb, thyroid ultrasound and orbital computed tomography together formed the diagnostic basis. The CDR3 regions of TCR beta were amplified from RNA transcripts. When the TCR CDR3 underwent first-round RT-PCR, the HTBI primer set was used. TCRdb processed the multiplex PCR reads anew with MiXCR; each CDR3 protein has one entry. The sample contains hundreds of thousands of distinct CDR3 sequences, approximately 40% of which appear only once. The entry originates in a study of T cells in Graves' hyperthyroidism and ophthalmopathy. Points from the study as a whole: Ophthalmopathy was told apart from stable hyperthyroidism by a 13 V-J model. Most clonotypes that expanded in the thyroid above 0.001 also showed up in blood.

Germline V gene lookup returns CDR1 MNHEY and CDR2 SVGAGI. V gave up 5 bases and J gave up 6 bases, with 16 bases separating them. CDR3 size: 14 residues. This sequence was found in a man between 18 and 29 years old with Graves' hyperthyroidism. Source material: blood. The chain is built from TRBV6-5 and TRBJ1-1; TRBD1 might be the D (6 bases). The chain's CDR3 is CASSRGRRGAEAFF. DNA for the CDR3: TGTGCCAGCAGTCGGGGACGCAGGGGTGCTGAAGCTTTCTTT.